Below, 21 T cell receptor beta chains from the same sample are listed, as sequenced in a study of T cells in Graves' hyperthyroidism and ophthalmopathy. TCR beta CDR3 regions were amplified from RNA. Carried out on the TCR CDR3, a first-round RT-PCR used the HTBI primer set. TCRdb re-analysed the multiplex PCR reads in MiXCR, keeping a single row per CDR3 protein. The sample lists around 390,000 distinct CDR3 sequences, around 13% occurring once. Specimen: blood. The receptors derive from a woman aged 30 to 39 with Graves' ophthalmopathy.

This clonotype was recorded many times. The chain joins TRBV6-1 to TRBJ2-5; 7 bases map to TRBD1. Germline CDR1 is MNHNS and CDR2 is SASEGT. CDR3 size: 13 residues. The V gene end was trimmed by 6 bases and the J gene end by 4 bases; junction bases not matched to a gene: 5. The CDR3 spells CASRVQGLETQYF. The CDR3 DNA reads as TGTGCCAGCAGGGTACAGGGGTTAGAGACCCAGTACTTC.

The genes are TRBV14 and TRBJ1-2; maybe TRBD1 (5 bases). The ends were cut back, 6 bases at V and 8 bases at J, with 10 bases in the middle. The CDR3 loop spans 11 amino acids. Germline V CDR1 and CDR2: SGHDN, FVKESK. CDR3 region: CASSRGLGYTF. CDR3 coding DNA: TGTGCCAGCAGTAGGGGATTAGGCTACACCTTC.

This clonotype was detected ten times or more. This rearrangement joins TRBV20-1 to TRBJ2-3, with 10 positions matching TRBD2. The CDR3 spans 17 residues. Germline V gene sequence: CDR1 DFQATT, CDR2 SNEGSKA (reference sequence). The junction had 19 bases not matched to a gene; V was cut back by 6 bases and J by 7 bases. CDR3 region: CSASKSLGTSDSYTQYF. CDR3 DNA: TGCAGTGCCAGCAAAAGTTTAGGGACTAGCGATTCATATACGCAGTATTTT.

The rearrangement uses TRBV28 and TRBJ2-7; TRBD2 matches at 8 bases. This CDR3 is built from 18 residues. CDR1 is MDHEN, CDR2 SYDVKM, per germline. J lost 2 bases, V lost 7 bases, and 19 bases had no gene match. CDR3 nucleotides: TGTGCCAGCACTCGGGGGTTTGGCAGCGGGAGAGACACCTACGAGCAGTACTTC. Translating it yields CASTRGFGSGRDTYEQYF.

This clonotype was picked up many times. CDR3 sequence (DNA): TGTGCCTCGGACGGGGGCGAGGCCTACGAGCAGTACTTC. The encoded protein is CASDGGEAYEQYF. The J gene is TRBJ2-7, the V gene TRBV6-1; possibly TRBD1 or TRBD2 for D (6 bases each). This CDR3 has 13 residues. Trimming pared 11 bases from V and 2 bases from J, leaving 16 bases between. Germline V gene sequence: CDR1 MNHNS, CDR2 SASEGT.

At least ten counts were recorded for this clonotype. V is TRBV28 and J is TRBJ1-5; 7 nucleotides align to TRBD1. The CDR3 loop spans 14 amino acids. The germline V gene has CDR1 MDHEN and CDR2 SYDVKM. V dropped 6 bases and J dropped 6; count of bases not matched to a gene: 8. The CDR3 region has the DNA TGTGCCAGCAGCTGGCAGACAGGGACTCAGCCCCAGCATTTT. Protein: CASSWQTGTQPQHF.

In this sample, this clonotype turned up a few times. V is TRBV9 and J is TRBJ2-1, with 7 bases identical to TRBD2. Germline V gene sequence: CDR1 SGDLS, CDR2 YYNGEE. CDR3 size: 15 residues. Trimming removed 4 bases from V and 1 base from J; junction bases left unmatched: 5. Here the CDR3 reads CASSPGAGSYNEQFF. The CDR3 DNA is TGTGCCAGCAGCCCCGGAGCGGGATCCTACAATGAGCAGTTCTTC. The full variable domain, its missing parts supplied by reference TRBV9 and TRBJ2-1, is DSGVTQTPKHLITATGQRVTLRCSPRSGDLSVYWYQQSLDQGLQFLIQYYNGEERAKGNILERFSAQQFPDLHSELNLSSLELGDSALYFCASSPGAGSYNEQFFGPGTRLTVL.

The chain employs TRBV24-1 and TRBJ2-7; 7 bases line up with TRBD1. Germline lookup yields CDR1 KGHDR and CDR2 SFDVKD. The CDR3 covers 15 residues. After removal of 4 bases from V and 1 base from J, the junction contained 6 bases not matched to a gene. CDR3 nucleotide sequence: TGTGCCACCAGTGAGGGTGCACAGGGGTCCTACGAGCAGTACTTC. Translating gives CATSEGAQGSYEQYF.

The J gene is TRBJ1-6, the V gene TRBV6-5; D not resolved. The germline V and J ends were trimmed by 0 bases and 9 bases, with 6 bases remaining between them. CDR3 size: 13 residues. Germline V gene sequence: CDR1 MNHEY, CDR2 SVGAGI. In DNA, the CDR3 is TGTGCCAGCAGTTACTCAGGGATTTCACCCCTCCACTTT. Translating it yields CASSYSGISPLHF.

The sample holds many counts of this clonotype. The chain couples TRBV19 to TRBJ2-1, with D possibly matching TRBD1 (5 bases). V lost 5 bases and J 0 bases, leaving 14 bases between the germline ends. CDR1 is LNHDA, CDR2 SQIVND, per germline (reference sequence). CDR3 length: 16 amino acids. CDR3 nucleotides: TGTGCCAGTAGTCCTCAACAGGAGCCCTCCTACAATGAGCAGTTCTTC. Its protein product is CASSPQQEPSYNEQFF. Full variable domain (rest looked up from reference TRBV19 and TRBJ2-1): DGGITQSPKYLFRKEGQNVTLSCEQNLNHDAMYWYRQDPGQGLRLIYYSQIVNDFQKGDIAEGYSVSREKKESFPLTVTSAQKNPTAFYLCASSPQQEPSYNEQFFGPGTRLTVL.

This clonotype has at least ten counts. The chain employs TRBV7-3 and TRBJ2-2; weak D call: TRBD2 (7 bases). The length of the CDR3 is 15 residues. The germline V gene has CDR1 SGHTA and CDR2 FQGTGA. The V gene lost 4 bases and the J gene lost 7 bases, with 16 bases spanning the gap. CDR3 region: CASSSEGGLIGELFF. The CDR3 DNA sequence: TGTGCCAGCAGCTCAGAGGGGGGGCTTATCGGGGAGCTGTTTTTT.

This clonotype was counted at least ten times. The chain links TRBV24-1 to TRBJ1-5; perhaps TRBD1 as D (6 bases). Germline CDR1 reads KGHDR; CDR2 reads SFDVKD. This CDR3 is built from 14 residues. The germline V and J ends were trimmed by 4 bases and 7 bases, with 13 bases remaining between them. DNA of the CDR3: TGTGCCACCAGTGAAAGGACAGATGGACAGCCCCAGCATTTT. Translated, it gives CATSERTDGQPQHF.

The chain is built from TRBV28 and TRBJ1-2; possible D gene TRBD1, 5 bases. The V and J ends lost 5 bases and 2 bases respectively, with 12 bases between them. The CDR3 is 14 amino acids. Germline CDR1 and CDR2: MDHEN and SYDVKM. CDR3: CASSLLQDNYGYTF. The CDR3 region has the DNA TGTGCCAGCAGTCTATTACAGGACAACTATGGCTACACCTTC.

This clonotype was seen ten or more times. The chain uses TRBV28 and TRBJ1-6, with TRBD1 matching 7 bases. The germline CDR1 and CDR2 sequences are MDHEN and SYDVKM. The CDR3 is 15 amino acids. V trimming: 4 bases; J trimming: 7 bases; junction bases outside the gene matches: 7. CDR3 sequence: CASSWDSRWNSPLHF. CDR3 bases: TGTGCCAGCAGTTGGGACAGCAGATGGAATTCACCCCTCCACTTT.

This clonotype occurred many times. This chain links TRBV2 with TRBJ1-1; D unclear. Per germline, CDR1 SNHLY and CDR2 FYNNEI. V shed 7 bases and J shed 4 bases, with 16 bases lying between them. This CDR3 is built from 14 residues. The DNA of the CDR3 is TGTGCCAGCACCGATAGGTCATCGCGCACTGAAGCTTTCTTT. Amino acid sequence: CASTDRSSRTEAFF.

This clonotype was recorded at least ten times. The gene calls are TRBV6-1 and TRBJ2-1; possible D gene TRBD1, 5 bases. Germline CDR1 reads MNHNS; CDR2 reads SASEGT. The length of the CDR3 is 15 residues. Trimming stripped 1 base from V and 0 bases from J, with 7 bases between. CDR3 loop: CASSEDRSSYNEQFF. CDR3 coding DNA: TGTGCCAGCAGTGAAGACAGGAGCTCCTACAATGAGCAGTTCTTC.

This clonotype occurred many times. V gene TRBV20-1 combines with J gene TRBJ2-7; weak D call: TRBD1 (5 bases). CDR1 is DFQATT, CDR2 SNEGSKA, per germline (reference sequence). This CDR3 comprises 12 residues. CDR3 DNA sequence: TGCAGGGCGACAGATGGAACCTACGAGCAGTACTTC. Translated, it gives CRATDGTYEQYF.

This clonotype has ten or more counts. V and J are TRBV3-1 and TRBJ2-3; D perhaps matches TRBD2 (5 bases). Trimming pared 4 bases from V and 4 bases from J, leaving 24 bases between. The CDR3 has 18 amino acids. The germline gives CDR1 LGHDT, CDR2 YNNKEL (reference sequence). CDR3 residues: CASSPWSGLSETPDTQYF. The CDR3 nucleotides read TGTGCCAGCAGCCCGTGGTCGGGGTTGTCGGAGACCCCAGATACGCAGTATTTT.

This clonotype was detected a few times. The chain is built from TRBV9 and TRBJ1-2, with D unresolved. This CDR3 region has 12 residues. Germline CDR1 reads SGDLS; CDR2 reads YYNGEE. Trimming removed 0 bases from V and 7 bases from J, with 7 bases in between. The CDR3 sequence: CASSVGVGGYTF. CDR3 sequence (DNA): TGTGCCAGCAGCGTAGGGGTTGGTGGCTACACCTTC.

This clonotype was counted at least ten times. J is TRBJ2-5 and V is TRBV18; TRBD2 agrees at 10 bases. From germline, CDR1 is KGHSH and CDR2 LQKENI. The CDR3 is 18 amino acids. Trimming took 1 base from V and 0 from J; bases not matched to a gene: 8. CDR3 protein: CASSPLGPGLANQETQYF. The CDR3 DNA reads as TGTGCCAGCTCACCACTCGGCCCGGGACTAGCGAACCAAGAGACCCAGTACTTC. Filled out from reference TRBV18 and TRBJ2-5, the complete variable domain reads NAGVMQNPRHLVRRRGQEARLRCSPMKGHSHVYWYRQLPEEGLKFMVYLQKENIIDESGMPKERFSAEFPKEGPSILRIQQVVRGDSAAYFCASSPLGPGLANQETQYFGPGTRLLVL.

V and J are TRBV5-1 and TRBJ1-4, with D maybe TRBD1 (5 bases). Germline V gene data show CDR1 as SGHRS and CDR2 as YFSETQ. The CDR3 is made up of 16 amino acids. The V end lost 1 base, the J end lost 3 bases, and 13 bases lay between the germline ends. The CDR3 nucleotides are TGCGCCAGCAGCTTGAATAGGGGCCCGCCTAATGAAAAACTGTTTTTT. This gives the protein CASSLNRGPPNEKLFF. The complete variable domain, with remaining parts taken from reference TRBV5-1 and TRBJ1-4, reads KAGVTQTPRYLIKTRGQQVTLSCSPISGHRSVSWYQQTPGQGLQFLFEYFSETQRNKGNFPGRFSGRQFSNSRSEMNVSTLELGDSALYLCASSLNRGPPNEKLFFGSGTQLSVL.